This TCR beta chain was sequenced for a study of shared clonotypes between healthy human individuals. Turning to the study itself: A couple of women and three men aged 18 to 49 served as donors.

The CDR3 is 15 residues long. Germline values: CDR1 MNHEY, CDR2 SMNVEV (reference sequence). Germline trimming cut 6 bases from V and 6 bases from J; bases unmatched to any gene: 12. Naive CD8 cells lacked CD45RO and underwent positive selection for CCR7, leaving out terminally differentiated effector memory CD45RA+ cells. A single count supports this clone. Study processing details: From ImmunoSEQ came sequences covering only the junction and carrying no quality scores, so filtering differed. Generated by immunoSEQ multiplex PCR, the TCRdb table keeps only in-frame clones and is missing some. The V and J calls and clone size are taken from that table; D and trimming were inferred from the DNA. Of about 2.2 million clones listed, under 95% are singletons.

The clonotype originates from a man between 18 and 29 years old in good health. Some clones in this sample may be carry-over from other donors' samples. This chain links TRBV27 with TRBJ2-3, with 7 bases fitting TRBD1. Sequenced sample: naive CD8+ T cells from PBMCs. This CDR3 is CASREGGAPLDTQYF. The CDR3 coding sequence is TGTGCCAGCAGGGAAGGGGGCGCCCCGTTGGATACGCAGTATTTT.